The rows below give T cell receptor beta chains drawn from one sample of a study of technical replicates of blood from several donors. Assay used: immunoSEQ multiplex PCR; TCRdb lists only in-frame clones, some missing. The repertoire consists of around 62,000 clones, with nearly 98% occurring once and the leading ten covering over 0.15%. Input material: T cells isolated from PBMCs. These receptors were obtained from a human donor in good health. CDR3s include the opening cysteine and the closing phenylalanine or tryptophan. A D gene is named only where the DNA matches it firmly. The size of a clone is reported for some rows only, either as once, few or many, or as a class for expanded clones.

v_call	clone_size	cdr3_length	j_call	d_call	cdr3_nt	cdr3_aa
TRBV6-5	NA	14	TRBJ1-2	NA	TGTGCCAGCAGGTTTGCTGACAGGAACTATGGCTACACCTTC	CASRFADRNYGYTF
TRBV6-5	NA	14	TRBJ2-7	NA	TGTGCCAGCAGTCCCGGTAGCAGGGCCTACGAGCAGTACTTC	CASSPGSRAYEQYF
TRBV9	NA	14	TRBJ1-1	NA	TGTGCCAGCAGCGTTGCCGGGGAACTGACTGAAGCTTTCTTT	CASSVAGELTEAFF
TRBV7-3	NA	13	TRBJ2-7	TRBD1	TGTGCCATTCCCGGGACAGGGCACTACGAGCAGTACTTC	CAIPGTGHYEQYF
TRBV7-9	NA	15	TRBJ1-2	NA	TGTGCCAGCAGCTTAGCGATACAGACTAACTATGGCTACACCTTC	CASSLAIQTNYGYTF
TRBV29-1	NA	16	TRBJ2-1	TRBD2	TGCAGCGTTGAAGGCGCACTAGCGGGAGGGGACAATGAGCAGTTCTTC	CSVEGALAGGDNEQFF
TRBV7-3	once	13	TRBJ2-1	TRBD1	TGTGCCAGCAGCTCCACAGGGGGCAATGAGCAGTTCTTC	CASSSTGGNEQFF
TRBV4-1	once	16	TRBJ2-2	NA	TGCGCCAGCAGCCATCATCCCCAGGTGGCAAGAGGGGAGCTGTTTTTT	CASSHHPQVARGELFF
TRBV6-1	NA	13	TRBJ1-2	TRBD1	TGTGCCAGCAACTCCGGGACAGGCCTTCGCTACACCTTC	CASNSGTGLRYTF
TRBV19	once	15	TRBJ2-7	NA	TGTGCCAGTAGTAGGCAGTACACCCCGACCTACGAGCAGTACTTC	CASSRQYTPTYEQYF